This T cell receptor (beta chain) is drawn from a study of prognosis after radiotherapy for stage I lung cancer. Across the study: Among the patients, several developed distant metastases after radiotherapy at a median of around seven months, and approximately 16 showed no significant progression. Findings and limits, study-wide: Reportedly, TRBV and TRBJ gene usage differed by presence of metastases in patients.

Ten or more counts support this clonotype. Its antigen is as yet unknown. Two-round multiplex PCR on genomic DNA was the method by which TCR beta CDR3 was amplified. Round one of PCR was performed, and it used primers specific to each TRBV and TRBJ gene. In TCRdb, the multiplex PCR reads were re-called with MiXCR into one record per CDR3 protein. The table lists roughly 29,000 distinct CDR3 sequences, less than 35% of them singletons, with around 10% in the top ten. Germline assignment: CDR1 MRHNA and CDR2 SNTAGT. The CDR3 has 14 residues. V was shortened by 3 bases and J by 8 bases, with 15 bases between the two germline ends.

V is TRBV6-4 and J is TRBJ2-3; the D gene could be TRBD1 or TRBD2 (5 bases each). The sequences come from PBMCs, collected before or after stereotactic body radiation therapy (not recorded which). The receptor was derived from a donor aged 50 or older with non-small cell lung cancer. The CDR3 region is CASSDRTGTGTQYF. CDR3 coding DNA: TGTGCCAGCAGTGATAGGACGGGGACCGGTACGCAGTATTTT.